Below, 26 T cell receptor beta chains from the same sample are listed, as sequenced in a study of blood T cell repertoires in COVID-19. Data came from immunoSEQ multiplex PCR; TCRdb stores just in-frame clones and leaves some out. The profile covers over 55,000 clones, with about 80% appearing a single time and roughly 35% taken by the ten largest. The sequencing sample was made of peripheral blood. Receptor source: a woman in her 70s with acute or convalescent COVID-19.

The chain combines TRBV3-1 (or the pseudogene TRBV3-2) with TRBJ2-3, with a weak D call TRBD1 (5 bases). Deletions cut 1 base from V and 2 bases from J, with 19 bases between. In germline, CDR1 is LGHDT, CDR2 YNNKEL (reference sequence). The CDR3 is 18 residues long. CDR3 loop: CASSQASPREGNTDTQYF. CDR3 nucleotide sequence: TGTGCCAGCAGCCAAGCAAGTCCCAGGGAAGGCAACACAGATACGCAGTATTTT.

In DNA, the CDR3 is TGTGCCAGCAGCCCGCGGACAGCCTATGGAAACACCATATATTTT. It is translated as CASSPRTAYGNTIYF. The chain has TRBV7-2 and TRBJ1-3; a possible D gene is TRBD1 (6 bases). This CDR3 has 15 amino acids. V was shortened by 5 bases and J by 3 bases, with 14 bases between the two germline ends. CDR1 is SGHTA, CDR2 FQGNSA, per germline.

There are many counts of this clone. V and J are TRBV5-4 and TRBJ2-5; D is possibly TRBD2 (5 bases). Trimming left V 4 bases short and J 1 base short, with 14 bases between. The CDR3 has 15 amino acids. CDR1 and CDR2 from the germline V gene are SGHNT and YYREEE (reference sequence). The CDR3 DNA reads TGTGCCAGCAGCCCTGGGAGAGGAGCCCAAGAGACCCAGTACTTC. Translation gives CASSPGRGAQETQYF. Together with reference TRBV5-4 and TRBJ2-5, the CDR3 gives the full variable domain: ETGVTQSPTHLIKTRGQQVTLRCSSQSGHNTVSWYQQALGQGPQFIFQYYREEENGRGNFPPRFSGLQFPNYSSELNVNALELDDSALYLCASSPGRGAQETQYFGPGTRLLVL.

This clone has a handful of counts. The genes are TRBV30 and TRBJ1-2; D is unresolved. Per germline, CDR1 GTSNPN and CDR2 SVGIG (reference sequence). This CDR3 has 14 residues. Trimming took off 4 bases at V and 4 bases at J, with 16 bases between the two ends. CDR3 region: CAWNAYSGGYGYTF. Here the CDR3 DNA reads TGTGCCTGGAACGCTTATTCGGGAGGCTATGGCTACACCTTC.

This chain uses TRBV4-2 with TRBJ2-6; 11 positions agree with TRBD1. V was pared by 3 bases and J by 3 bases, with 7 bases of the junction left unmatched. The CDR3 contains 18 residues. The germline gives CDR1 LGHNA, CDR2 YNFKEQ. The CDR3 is CASSQDGQGAGGANVLTF. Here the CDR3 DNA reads TGTGCCAGCAGCCAGGACGGACAGGGGGCTGGTGGGGCCAACGTCCTGACTTTC.

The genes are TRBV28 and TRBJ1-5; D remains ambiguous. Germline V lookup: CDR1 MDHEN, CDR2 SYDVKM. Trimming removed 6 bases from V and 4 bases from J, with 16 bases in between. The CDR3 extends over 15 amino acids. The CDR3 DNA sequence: TGTGCCAGCAGCCCCCGGGCTGGGAGAAATCAGCCCCAGCATTTT. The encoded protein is CASSPRAGRNQPQHF.

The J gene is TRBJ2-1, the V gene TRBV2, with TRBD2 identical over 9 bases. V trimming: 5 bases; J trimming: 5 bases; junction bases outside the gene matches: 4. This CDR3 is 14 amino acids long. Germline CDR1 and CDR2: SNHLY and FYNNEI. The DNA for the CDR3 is TGTGCCAGCAGTAGCGGGGGGACAGACAATGAGCAGTTCTTC. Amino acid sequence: CASSSGGTDNEQFF.

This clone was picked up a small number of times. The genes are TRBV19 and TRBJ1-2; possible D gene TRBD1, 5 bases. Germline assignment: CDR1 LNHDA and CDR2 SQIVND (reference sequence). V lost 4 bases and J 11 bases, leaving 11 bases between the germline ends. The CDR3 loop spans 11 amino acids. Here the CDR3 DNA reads TGTGCCAGTAGTACACTCAGGGTTTACACCTTC. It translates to CASSTLRVYTF.

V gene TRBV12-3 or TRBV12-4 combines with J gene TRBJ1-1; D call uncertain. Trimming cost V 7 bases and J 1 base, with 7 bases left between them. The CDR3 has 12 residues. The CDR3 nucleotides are TGTGCCAGCACTCGTTCGAACACTGAAGCTTTCTTT. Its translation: CASTRSNTEAFF.

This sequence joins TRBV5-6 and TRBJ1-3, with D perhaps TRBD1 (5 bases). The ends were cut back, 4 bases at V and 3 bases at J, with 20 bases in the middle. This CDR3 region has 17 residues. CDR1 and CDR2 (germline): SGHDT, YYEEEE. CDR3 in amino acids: CASSPPGGPSGGNTIYF. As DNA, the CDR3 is TGTGCCAGCAGCCCCCCGGGGGGACCCTCGGGTGGAAACACCATATATTTT.

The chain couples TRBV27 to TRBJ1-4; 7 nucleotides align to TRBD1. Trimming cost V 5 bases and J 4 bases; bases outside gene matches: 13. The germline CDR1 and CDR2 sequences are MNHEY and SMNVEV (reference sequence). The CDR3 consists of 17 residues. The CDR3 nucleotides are TGTGCCAGCAGTCTAAGACAGGGCTCGTCTGGTAATGAAAAACTGTTTTTT. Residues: CASSLRQGSSGNEKLFF. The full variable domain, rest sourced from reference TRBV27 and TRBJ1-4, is EAQVTQNPRYLITVTGKKLTVTCSQNMNHEYMSWYRQDPGLGLRQIYYSMNVEVTDKGDVPEGYKVSRKEKRNFPLILESPSPNQTSLYFCASSLRQGSSGNEKLFFGSGTQLSVL.

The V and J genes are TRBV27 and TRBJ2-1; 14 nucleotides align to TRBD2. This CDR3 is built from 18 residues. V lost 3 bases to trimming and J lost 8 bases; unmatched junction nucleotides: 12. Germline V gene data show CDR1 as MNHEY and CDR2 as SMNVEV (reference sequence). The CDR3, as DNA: TGTGCCAGCAGTTTCGCCAAGGGACTAGCGGGAGAGTTCGATGAGCAGTTCTTC. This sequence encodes CASSFAKGLAGEFDEQFF.

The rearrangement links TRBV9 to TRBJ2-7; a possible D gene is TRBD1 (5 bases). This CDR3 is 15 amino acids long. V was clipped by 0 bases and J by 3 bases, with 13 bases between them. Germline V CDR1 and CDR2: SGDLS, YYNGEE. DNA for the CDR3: TGTGCCAGCAGCGTAGGGTTCGCAGGGAACTACGAGCAGTACTTC. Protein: CASSVGFAGNYEQYF. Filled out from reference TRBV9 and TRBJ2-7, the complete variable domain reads DSGVTQTPKHLITATGQRVTLRCSPRSGDLSVYWYQQSLDQGLQFLIQYYNGEERAKGNILERFSAQQFPDLHSELNLSSLELGDSALYFCASSVGFAGNYEQYFGPGTRLTVT.

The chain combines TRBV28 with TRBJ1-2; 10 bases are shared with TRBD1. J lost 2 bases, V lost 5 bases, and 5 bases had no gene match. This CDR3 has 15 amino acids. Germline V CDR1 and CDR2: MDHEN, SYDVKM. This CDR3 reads CASSPRDRGNYGYTF. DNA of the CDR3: TGTGCCAGCAGTCCACGGGACAGGGGAAACTATGGCTACACCTTC.

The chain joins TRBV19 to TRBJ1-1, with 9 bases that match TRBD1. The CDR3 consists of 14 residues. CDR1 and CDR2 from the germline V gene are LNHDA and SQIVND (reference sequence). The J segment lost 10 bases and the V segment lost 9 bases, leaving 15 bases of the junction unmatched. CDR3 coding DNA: TGTGCCAGCCTTACCGGGACAGGGATCTACGGAGCTTTCTTT. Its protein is CASLTGTGIYGAFF.

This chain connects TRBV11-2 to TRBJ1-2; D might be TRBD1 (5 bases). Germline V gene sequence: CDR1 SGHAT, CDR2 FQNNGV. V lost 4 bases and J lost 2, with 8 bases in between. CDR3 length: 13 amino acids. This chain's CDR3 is CASSSDRNYGYTF. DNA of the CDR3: TGTGCCAGCAGCTCCGACAGAAACTATGGCTACACCTTC.

DNA of the CDR3: TGCGCCAGCAGCCAAGAGGGCGGGACAGGGATATTTGGAGAGACCCAGTACTTC. The encoded protein is CASSQEGGTGIFGETQYF. The chain uses TRBV4-3 and TRBJ2-5; 9 positions agree with TRBD1. V was pared by 0 bases and J by 4 bases, with 12 bases of the junction left unmatched. The CDR3 spans 18 residues. Germline V gene lookup returns CDR1 LGHNA and CDR2 YSLEER.

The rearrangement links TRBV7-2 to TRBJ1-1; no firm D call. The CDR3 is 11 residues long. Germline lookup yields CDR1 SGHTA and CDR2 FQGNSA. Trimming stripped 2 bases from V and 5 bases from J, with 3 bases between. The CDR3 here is CASSLITEAFF. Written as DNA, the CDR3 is TGTGCCAGCAGCTTAATAACTGAAGCTTTCTTT.

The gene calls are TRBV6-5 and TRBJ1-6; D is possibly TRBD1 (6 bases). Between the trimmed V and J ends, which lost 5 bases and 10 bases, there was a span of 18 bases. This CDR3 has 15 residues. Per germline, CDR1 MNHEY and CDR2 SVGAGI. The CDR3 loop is CASSMDSIRRSPLHF. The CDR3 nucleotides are TGTGCCAGCAGTATGGACAGTATTCGGCGGTCACCCCTCCACTTT.

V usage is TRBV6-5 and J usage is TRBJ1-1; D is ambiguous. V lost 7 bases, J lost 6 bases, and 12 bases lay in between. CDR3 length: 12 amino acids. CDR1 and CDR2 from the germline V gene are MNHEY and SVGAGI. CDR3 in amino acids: CASNTPPAEAFF. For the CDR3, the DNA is TGTGCCAGCAATACACCACCAGCTGAAGCTTTCTTT.

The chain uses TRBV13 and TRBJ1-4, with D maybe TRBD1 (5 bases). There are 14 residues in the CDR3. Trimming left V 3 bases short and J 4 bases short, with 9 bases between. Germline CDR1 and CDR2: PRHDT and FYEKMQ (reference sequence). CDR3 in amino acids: CASSLRQSNEKLFF. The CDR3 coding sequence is TGTGCCAGCAGCTTGAGACAGAGTAATGAAAAACTGTTTTTT.

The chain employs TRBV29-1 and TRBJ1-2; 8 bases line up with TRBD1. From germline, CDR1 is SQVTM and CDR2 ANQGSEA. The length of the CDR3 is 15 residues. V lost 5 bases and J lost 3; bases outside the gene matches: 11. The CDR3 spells CSVSGQGIIDYGYTF. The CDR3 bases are TGCAGCGTTTCTGGACAGGGAATTATAGACTATGGCTACACCTTC.

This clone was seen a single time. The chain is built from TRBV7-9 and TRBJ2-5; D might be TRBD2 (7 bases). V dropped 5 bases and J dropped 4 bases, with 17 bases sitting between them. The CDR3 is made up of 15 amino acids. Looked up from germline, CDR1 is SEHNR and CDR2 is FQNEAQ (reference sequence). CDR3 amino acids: CASSPPGGGRETQYF. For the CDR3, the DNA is TGTGCCAGCAGCCCCCCCGGCGGGGGCAGAGAGACCCAGTACTTC.

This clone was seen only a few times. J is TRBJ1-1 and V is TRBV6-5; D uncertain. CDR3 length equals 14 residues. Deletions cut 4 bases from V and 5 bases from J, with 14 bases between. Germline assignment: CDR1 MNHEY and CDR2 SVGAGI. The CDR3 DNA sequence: TGTGCCAGCAGTTTTTTAATGGGCAGGACTGAAGCTTTCTTT. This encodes CASSFLMGRTEAFF.

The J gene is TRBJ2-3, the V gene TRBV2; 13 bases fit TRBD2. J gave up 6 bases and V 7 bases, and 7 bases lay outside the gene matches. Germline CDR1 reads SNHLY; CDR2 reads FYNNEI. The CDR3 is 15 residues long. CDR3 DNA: TGTGCCAGCACCGAGGGACTAGCGGGATGGGATACGCAGTATTTT. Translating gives CASTEGLAGWDTQYF.

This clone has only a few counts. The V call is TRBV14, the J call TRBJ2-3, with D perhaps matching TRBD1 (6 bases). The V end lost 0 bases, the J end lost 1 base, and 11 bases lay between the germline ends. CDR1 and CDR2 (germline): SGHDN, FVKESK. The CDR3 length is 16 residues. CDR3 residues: CASSQDFTGRTDTQYF. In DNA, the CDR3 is TGTGCCAGCAGCCAAGATTTTACAGGGCGCACAGATACGCAGTATTTT.